This T cell receptor (beta chain) was sequenced in a study of vaccination effects on CD4 cells after COVID-19. Overall study context: With around 9.4 ug/ml peptides and around 9.6 IU/ml IL-2, 2 million or so PBMC per well were cultured.

Regarding this clone: Its matching antigen is unknown.

CDR1 and CDR2 (germline): SGHTA, FQGNSA. The V gene lost 1 base and the J gene lost 7 bases, with 16 bases spanning the gap. CDR3 length: 15 amino acids. Culture lasted about 11 days before CD4+ T cell isolation. TCRdb's table, derived via immunoSEQ multiplex PCR, lists solely in-frame clones and lacks some. The sample includes 65,000 to 80,000 clones, 75% to 80% of them seen just once. The sequencing used CD4+ T cells from PBMCs cultured without peptide, collected before COVID-19 vaccination. This chain uses TRBV7-2 with TRBJ1-2; no clear D gene. The TCR sequence derives from a human donor who received a COVID-19 vaccine. CDR3: CASSLEGSLLSGYTF. The CDR3 nucleotides are TGTGCCAGCAGCTTAGAGGGCAGCCTTTTATCTGGCTACACCTTC.